This section outlines one TCR beta chain sequence together with its context. As yet, its antigen is unknown. The data are from a study of post-analysis software for immune sequencing data. At the level of the study: Relapsing-remitting, secondary progressive and progressive-relapsing courses of multiple sclerosis were included. Study results and limitations: Compared with controls, patients had more of about five TRBV segments, including TRBV5-6, TRBV5-1 and TRBV20-1.

Germline CDR1 MNHEY, CDR2 SMNVEV (reference sequence). With 4 bases removed from V and 0 bases from J, the gap between germline ends came to 9 bases. The CDR3 is made up of 15 amino acids. Unique molecular identifiers tagged the TCR beta cDNA libraries. Via MiXCR, TCRdb re-called the PCR reads, giving one row per CDR3 protein. The sample shows 450,000 to 650,000 distinct CDR3 sequences, around 44% of them seen only once. V usage is TRBV27 and J usage is TRBJ2-2; D gene unclear. Sequenced input: blood. The clonotype originates from a girl aged 10 to 17 with multiple sclerosis. CDR3 sequence: CASSSLPANTGELFF. The CDR3 DNA is TGTGCCAGCAGTTCACTCCCCGCGAACACCGGGGAGCTGTTTTTT.